These T cell receptor beta chains were read from a single sample in a study of blood T cell repertoires in COVID-19. Only in-frame clones appear in the TCRdb table, and some are missing; sequencing was by immunoSEQ multiplex PCR. The sample contains approximately 50,000 clones, 91% of which appear only once. Sequencing was carried out using peripheral blood. These receptor sequences come from a man aged 45-65 years with active COVID-19. Both conserved end residues are trimmed from each CDR3.

v_gene: TRBV30; CDR3aa: AWSARRFEAF
v_gene: TRBV10-2; CDR3aa: ASSQTAGQGARSGYT
v_gene: TRBV2; CDR3aa: ASRDRASTDTQY
v_gene: TRBV29-1; CDR3aa: SVQPGNTEAF
v_gene: TRBV10-2; CDR3aa: ASRSQGAETQY
v_gene: TRBV7-9; CDR3aa: ASSTWGLGGELF
v_gene: TRBV7-9; CDR3aa: ASSLGQGNEKLF
v_gene: TRBV10-1; CDR3aa: ASSKTSGGEETQY
v_gene: TRBV7-2; CDR3aa: ASSLETNSNQPQH
v_gene: TRBV19; CDR3aa: ASTTFEGTGELF
v_gene: TRBV27; CDR3aa: ASRRDRGVNEQF
v_gene: TRBV6-5; CDR3aa: ASSYRLAGEQF
v_gene: TRBV18; CDR3aa: ASSARGVPSGNQPQH
v_gene: TRBV19; CDR3aa: ASSIQEANSPLH
v_gene: TRBV28; CDR3aa: ASSPHRDRGRYT
v_gene: TRBV7-8; CDR3aa: ASSLRLAGLLEQY
v_gene: TRBV7-2; CDR3aa: ASSLVRDTQY
v_gene: TRBV6-5; CDR3aa: ASSYLQGTQPQH
v_gene: TRBV5-4; CDR3aa: ASSLGGQGTNQPQH
v_gene: TRBV14; CDR3aa: ASSKQGAKGNTIY
v_gene: TRBV11-2; CDR3aa: ASSYGQLLQETQY
v_gene: TRBV6-6; CDR3aa: ASSYLGLRRDGYT
v_gene: TRBV7-2; CDR3aa: ASSLIVGQGNIQY
v_gene: TRBV30; CDR3aa: AWTSGVSGNTIY
v_gene: TRBV5-4; CDR3aa: ASSFKGAGDTQY
v_gene: TRBV21-1; CDR3aa: ASSTDGTSGELAYNEQF
v_gene: TRBV21-1; CDR3aa: ASSNPGHPCTNNSPLH
v_gene: TRBV7-9; CDR3aa: ASSATSGRVAEQF
v_gene: TRBV5-1; CDR3aa: ASSLQGLGTEAF
v_gene: TRBV30; CDR3aa: AWKRPGLAANNEQF
v_gene: TRBV28; CDR3aa: ASSPPGQGTGYEQY
v_gene: TRBV4-2; CDR3aa: ASSTATSGGLSDTQY
v_gene: TRBV18; CDR3aa: ASSPRGLENYEQY
v_gene: TRBV28; CDR3aa: ASSGGTAPAF
v_gene: TRBV11-2; CDR3aa: ASSLFRGRGRNEQF
v_gene: TRBV2; CDR3aa: ASSPTSGSYEQY
v_gene: TRBV5-4; CDR3aa: ASSNRTGRWSPLH
v_gene: TRBV28; CDR3aa: ASSPTRGGVIEQY
v_gene: TRBV2; CDR3aa: ANSLTENTEAF
v_gene: TRBV5-4; CDR3aa: ASSLGGGSGANVLT
v_gene: TRBV19; CDR3aa: ASSLGVANYGYT
v_gene: TRBV7-2; CDR3aa: ASSMMGALYT
v_gene: TRBV5-1; CDR3aa: ASSLAYRGGGEDTQY
v_gene: TRBV5-1; CDR3aa: ASSFDRNTEAF
v_gene: TRBV12-3/TRBV12-4; CDR3aa: ASSFGLQETQY
v_gene: TRBV29-1; CDR3aa: SGRRAGGPQFYNEQF
v_gene: TRBV6-5; CDR3aa: ASVGDTDTQY
v_gene: TRBV20-1; CDR3aa: SASTGTSGGVIPDTQY
v_gene: TRBV24-1; CDR3aa: ATSDPTANYGYT
v_gene: TRBV11-3; CDR3aa: ASSQQGGNEQF
v_gene: TRBV28; CDR3aa: ASSTAGSSMNTEAF
v_gene: TRBV30; CDR3aa: AWNAHGGVQETQY
v_gene: TRBV11-2; CDR3aa: ASSSSTDTQY
v_gene: TRBV5-4; CDR3aa: ASSLAGATEAF
v_gene: TRBV25-1; CDR3aa: ASSARDFEGYT
v_gene: TRBV27; CDR3aa: ASSLSRTYEQY